Following are 19 T cell receptor beta chains from one sample sequenced in a study of technical replicates of blood from a few donors. Assay used: immunoSEQ multiplex PCR; TCRdb lists only in-frame clones, some missing. The table lists approximately 88,000 clones, approximately 97% of them singletons. Sequences were obtained from T cells isolated from PBMCs. Receptors originate from a human donor in good health.

This clone was counted a single time. V gene TRBV28 combines with J gene TRBJ1-5, with a weak D call TRBD1 (5 bases). Trimming left V 8 bases short and J 6 bases short, with 23 bases between. The CDR3 consists of 16 residues. The germline V gene has CDR1 MDHEN and CDR2 SYDVKM. CDR3 residues: CASDTSGSAGFQPQHF. The CDR3 DNA reads TGTGCCAGCGATACTTCAGGGTCCGCAGGGTTTCAGCCCCAGCATTTT.

The chain is built from TRBV11-2 and TRBJ1-2; D unresolved. The CDR3 contains 12 residues. Germline CDR1 is SGHAT and CDR2 is FQNNGV. V was cut by 1 base and J by 8 bases, with 8 bases left in between. CDR3 coding DNA: TGTGCCAGCAGCTTAGGACTCGGGGGCTACACCTTC. This gives the protein CASSLGLGGYTF.

The chain links TRBV19 to TRBJ2-7, with 12 bases identical to TRBD2. This CDR3 spans 15 amino acids. The V and J ends lost 6 bases and 1 base, in that order; junction bases with no gene match: 4. Germline CDR1 LNHDA, CDR2 SQIVND (reference sequence). The CDR3 DNA follows: TGTGCCAGTAGCCTGGGACTAGCGGGTTCCTACGAGCAGTACTTC. This translates into CASSLGLAGSYEQYF.

V and J are TRBV4-1 and TRBJ2-3; 8 nucleotides match TRBD2. J lost 1 base, V lost 0 bases, and 12 bases had no gene match. Germline CDR1 is MGHRA and CDR2 is YSYEKL. This CDR3 has 19 residues. In DNA form, the CDR3 reads TGCGCCAGCAGCCAAGATTATTTTAGGCGGGAGGTGGGCACAGATACGCAGTATTTT. As protein: CASSQDYFRREVGTDTQYF.

This chain joins TRBV19 and TRBJ2-3; D might be TRBD2 (5 bases). The ends were cut back, 5 bases at V and 0 bases at J, with 9 bases in the middle. The germline V gene has CDR1 LNHDA and CDR2 SQIVND (reference sequence). The CDR3 runs 14 residues. CDR3 amino acids: CASSLGLSTDTQYF. DNA for the CDR3: TGTGCCAGTAGTTTAGGACTTAGCACAGATACGCAGTATTTT.

The V call is TRBV29-1, the J call TRBJ2-1; TRBD1 aligns across 11 bases. Trimming took 0 bases from V and 3 from J; bases not matched to a gene: 4. This CDR3 comprises 16 residues. Germline CDR1 SQVTM, CDR2 ANQGSEA. The chain's CDR3 is CSVEDPGTGGYNEQFF. The CDR3 nucleotides are TGCAGCGTTGAAGATCCGGGGACAGGGGGCTACAATGAGCAGTTCTTC.

This rearrangement joins TRBV7-2 to TRBJ2-1, with D possibly being TRBD2 (5 bases). Looked up from germline, CDR1 is SGHTA and CDR2 is FQGNSA. The CDR3 contains 15 residues. V lost 6 bases and J lost 8, with 20 bases in between. As DNA, the CDR3 is TGTGCCAGCAGTTTCCGGGATAGATTAGGTGATGAGCAGTTCTTC. Protein: CASSFRDRLGDEQFF.

V and J are TRBV7-2 and TRBJ2-7; 8 bases fit TRBD1. The CDR3 sequence is 14 residues long. With 5 bases clipped from V and 1 base from J, the junction kept 4 bases outside the gene matches. Germline V gene lookup returns CDR1 SGHTA and CDR2 FQGNSA. The CDR3 region is CASSLRQGSYEQYF. The CDR3 DNA reads as TGTGCCAGCAGCCTTAGACAGGGGTCCTACGAGCAGTACTTC.

The chain joins TRBV9 to TRBJ2-2, with unresolved D. The CDR3 sequence is 17 residues long. V lost 0 bases and J 4 bases, leaving 16 bases between the germline ends. CDR1 and CDR2 from the germline V gene are SGDLS and YYNGEE. The CDR3 DNA follows: TGTGCCAGCAGCGTAGAAGTTAATTGGGCCCTCACCGGGGAGCTGTTTTTT. Its protein product is CASSVEVNWALTGELFF.

The chain has TRBV19 and TRBJ1-1, with D possibly matching TRBD1 (5 bases). CDR1 and CDR2 from the germline V gene are LNHDA and SQIVND (reference sequence). V lost 1 base and J 3 bases, leaving 6 bases between the germline ends. The CDR3 runs 13 residues. The CDR3 is CASSIGDYTEAFF. The CDR3 DNA sequence: TGTGCCAGTAGTATAGGGGACTACACTGAAGCTTTCTTT.

The CDR3, as DNA: TGTGCCAGCAGCCTGGGGGAGGGGTTCACCGGGGAGCTGTTTTTT. This encodes CASSLGEGFTGELFF. The chain joins TRBV9 to TRBJ2-2; TRBD2 matches at 7 bases. Germline lookup yields CDR1 SGDLS and CDR2 YYNGEE. This CDR3 comprises 15 residues. V trimming: 4 bases; J trimming: 4 bases; junction bases outside the gene matches: 7. Full variable domain (outside the CDR3, taken from reference TRBV9 and TRBJ2-2): DSGVTQTPKHLITATGQRVTLRCSPRSGDLSVYWYQQSLDQGLQFLIQYYNGEERAKGNILERFSAQQFPDLHSELNLSSLELGDSALYFCASSLGEGFTGELFFGEGSRLTVL.

This clone was seen once. This chain uses TRBV15 with TRBJ2-1, with 16 positions matching TRBD2. With 5 bases clipped from V and 4 bases from J, the junction kept 14 bases outside the gene matches. Germline loops: CDR1 LNHNV, CDR2 YYDKDF (reference sequence). The CDR3 is 20 residues long. CDR3 protein: CATSSTRGGTSGRGYNEQFF. The CDR3 nucleotides are TGTGCCACCAGCTCCACACGGGGTGGGACTAGCGGGAGGGGTTACAATGAGCAGTTCTTC.

The chain combines TRBV29-1 with TRBJ1-5, with 7 bases that match TRBD1. Per the germline V gene, CDR1 is SQVTM and CDR2 is ANQGSEA. The CDR3 loop spans 14 amino acids. The trim removed 4 bases at V and 4 bases at J, leaving 7 bases unmatched. CDR3 nucleotides: TGCAGCGTTGCAGGGGGTAATACGAATCAGCCCCAGCATTTT. Protein product: CSVAGGNTNQPQHF.

This sequence joins TRBV29-1 and TRBJ2-1; 10 bases are shared with TRBD2. The CDR3 consists of 16 residues. Germline trimming cut 0 bases from V and 7 bases from J; bases unmatched to any gene: 9. Germline CDR1 SQVTM, CDR2 ANQGSEA. The CDR3, as DNA: TGCAGCGTTGAAGATTCTAGCGGGAGACTCGGGAATGAGCAGTTCTTC. Amino acids: CSVEDSSGRLGNEQFF.

V usage is TRBV5-3 and J usage is TRBJ2-1; the D gene is possibly TRBD2 (5 bases). TRBV5-3 falls under the ORF class, with uncertain function. The CDR3 spans 15 residues. V was trimmed by 0 bases and J by 0 bases, leaving 7 bases between them. The CDR3 loop reads CARSLEGSSYNEQFF. The CDR3 coding sequence is TGTGCCAGAAGCTTGGAAGGGAGCTCCTACAATGAGCAGTTCTTC.

The chain is built from TRBV5-1 and TRBJ2-3, with 14 bases that match TRBD2. The ends lost 3 bases at V and 0 bases at J; junction bases unmatched: 6. Germline V lookup: CDR1 SGHRS, CDR2 YFSETQ. This CDR3 is built from 18 residues. The CDR3 bases are TGCGCCAGCAGCTCAGGACTAGCGGGAGGACCCAGCACAGATACGCAGTATTTT. Residues: CASSSGLAGGPSTDTQYF.

The chain employs TRBV27 and TRBJ2-5; a possible D gene is TRBD1 (5 bases). Germline V gene lookup returns CDR1 MNHEY and CDR2 SMNVEV (reference sequence). Trimming removed 6 bases from V and 1 base from J, with 12 bases in between. The CDR3 loop spans 14 amino acids. The CDR3, as DNA: TGTGCCAGCAGGAAAAACAGGTTCCAAGAGACCCAGTACTTC. Encoded protein: CASRKNRFQETQYF.

CDR3 region: CASSPLIQGAADTEAFF. DNA for the CDR3: TGTGCCAGCTCACCACTCATACAGGGGGCGGCCGACACTGAAGCTTTCTTT. V is TRBV18 and J is TRBJ1-1, with TRBD1 matching 9 bases. The CDR3 is 17 residues long. Looked up from germline, CDR1 is KGHSH and CDR2 is LQKENI. J gave up 3 bases and V 1 base, and 9 bases lay outside the gene matches.

J is TRBJ2-3 and V is TRBV27, with TRBD2 matching over 14 bases. The length of the CDR3 is 18 residues. V lost 4 bases, J lost 5 bases, and 11 bases stayed unmatched. Germline V gene lookup returns CDR1 MNHEY and CDR2 SMNVEV (reference sequence). The CDR3, as DNA: TGTGCCAGCAGTTACCGAGGACTAGCGGGAGGCTGGGGAGATACGCAGTATTTT. Its translation is CASSYRGLAGGWGDTQYF.